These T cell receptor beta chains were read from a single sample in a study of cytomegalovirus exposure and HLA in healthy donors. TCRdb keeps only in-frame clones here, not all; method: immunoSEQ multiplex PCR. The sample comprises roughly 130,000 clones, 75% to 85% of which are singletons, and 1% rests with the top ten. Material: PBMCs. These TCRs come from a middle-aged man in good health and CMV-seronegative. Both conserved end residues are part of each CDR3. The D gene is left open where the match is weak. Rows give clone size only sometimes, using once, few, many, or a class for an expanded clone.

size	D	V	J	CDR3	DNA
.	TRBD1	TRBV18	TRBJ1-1	CASSPRGQGGGTEAFF	TGTGCCAGCTCACCGCGAGGACAGGGAGGGGGCACTGAAGCTTTCTTT
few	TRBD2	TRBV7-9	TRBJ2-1	CASSGLVSFHEQFF	TGTGCCAGCAGCGGACTAGTCTCGTTCCATGAGCAGTTCTTC
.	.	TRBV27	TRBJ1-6	CASSLGRDSPLHF	TGTGCCAGCAGTTTAGGGAGGGATTCACCCCTCCACTTT
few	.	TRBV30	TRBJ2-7	CAWTRTVSSYEQYF	TGTGCCTGGACCCGGACAGTCAGCTCCTACGAGCAGTACTTC
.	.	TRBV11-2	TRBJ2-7	CASSWRLADTYEQYF	TGTGCCAGCAGCTGGCGGCTGGCAGATACCTACGAGCAGTACTTC
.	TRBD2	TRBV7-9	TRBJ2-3	CASSPGTSGTDTQYF	TGTGCCAGCAGCCCCGGGACTAGCGGAACAGATACGCAGTATTTT
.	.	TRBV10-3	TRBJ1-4	CAISALALNEKLFF	TGTGCCATCAGTGCCCTCGCCCTAAATGAAAAACTGTTTTTT
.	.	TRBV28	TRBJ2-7	CASRRGTYEQYF	TGTGCCAGCAGACGCGGAACCTACGAGCAGTACTTC
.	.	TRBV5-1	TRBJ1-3	CASSLGTGNTIYF	TGCGCCAGCAGCTTGGGGACAGGAAACACCATATATTTT
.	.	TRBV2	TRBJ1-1	CASRGGSAGTEAFF	TGTGCCAGCAGGGGAGGATCGGCGGGCACTGAAGCTTTCTTT
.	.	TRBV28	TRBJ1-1	CASQTVLLGNTEAFF	TGTGCCAGCCAAACAGTACTGCTCGGGAACACTGAAGCTTTCTTT
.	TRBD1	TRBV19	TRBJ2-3	CASSRQGTATDTQYF	TGTGCCAGTAGCCGACAGGGAACGGCGACAGATACGCAGTATTTT
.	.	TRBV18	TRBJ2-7	CASSPPGQLSYEQYF	TGTGCCAGCTCCCCCCCCGGACAGCTATCCTACGAGCAGTACTTC
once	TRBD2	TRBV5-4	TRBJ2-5	CASSLGGTSGKETQYF	TGTGCCAGCAGCTTGGGGGGGACTAGCGGGAAAGAGACCCAGTACTTC
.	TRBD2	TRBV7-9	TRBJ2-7	CASSHLSGSSYEQYF	TGTGCCAGCAGCCACCTTAGCGGGTCATCCTACGAGCAGTACTTC
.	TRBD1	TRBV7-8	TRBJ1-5	CASSFGTGGNQPQHF	TGTGCCAGCAGCTTTGGGACAGGGGGGAATCAGCCCCAGCATTTT